This T cell receptor (beta chain) stems from a study of blood T cell repertoires in COVID-19. As for the study in general: Acute and convalescent COVID-19 specimens originated in the United States, Italy and Spain. PBMCs, B-cell-depleted T cells, or T cells provided the cDNA or gDNA that made up the material.

Everyone who took part was roughly 18 to 95 years old, and they came from about two dozen US areas. In the authors' methods: Reference gene primer amplification yielded estimated nucleated cell counts. Clones were sequenced by immunoSEQ multiplex PCR, and TCRdb holds only the in-frame ones, with some missing. V, J and clone size were drawn from that table, and D and trimming were deduced from the DNA. The sample lists 250,000 or so clones; 70% to 90% were seen once. Trimming left V 5 bases short and J 6 bases short, with 8 bases between. Germline V gene data show CDR1 as DFQATT and CDR2 as SNEGSKA (reference sequence). This CDR3 is 11 amino acids long.

The rearrangement links TRBV20-1 to TRBJ2-1; a possible D gene is TRBD1 (5 bases). The receptor was isolated from a woman in her thirties or forties with acute COVID-19. Sequencing was carried out using PBMCs or T cells enriched from blood (not recorded which). The CDR3 spells CSALGRNEQFF. The CDR3 bases are TGCAGTGCTCTGGGGCGCAATGAGCAGTTCTTC.